This entry describes one T cell receptor (beta chain). TCRdb fed the RT-PCR reads into MiXCR, producing one record per CDR3 protein. The table includes fewer than 800,000 distinct CDR3 sequences, approximately 14% detected once. The CDR3 runs 15 residues. Germline trimming cut 0 bases from V and 3 bases from J; bases unmatched to any gene: 6. The germline V gene encodes CDR1 SGHDT and CDR2 YYEEEE. Sample: memory CD4+ T cells from blood. The chain couples TRBV5-6 to TRBJ2-7; the match to TRBD1 covers 7 bases. The sequence derives from a female donor in good health, serving as a healthy control. CDR3 DNA sequence: TGTGCCAGCAGCTTGGCGGACGGGACAGTCTACGAGCAGTACTTC. It codes for CASSLADGTVYEQYF.